This T cell receptor (beta chain) was identified in a study of long-term antiretroviral therapy in people with HIV (dated 2022 in TCRdb). Broadly, across the study: The earliest samples were collected roughly a decade before the 2015 WHO recommendation for immediate ART, at a time when ART was usually postponed until CD4 counts fell. Eleven of the 30 participants with HIV were female. No cross-contamination during QIAcube processing turned up in test extractions that ran a monoclonal T-cell line alongside 33 polyclonal samples. A retrospective serial study tested whether changes in peripheral blood TRB repertoire composition and diversity were associated with ART initiation and durable HIV suppression. A total of 150 to 200 cryopreserved PBMC samples came from around 30 adults with confirmed HIV infection and were collected serially over a mean of roughly six years (range 1-12). Beyond this particular receptor, the publication reports: The samples span the years 2004 to 2017, and the ART regimens used may be less effective than current regimens. Limited PBMC availability meant only the TCR beta chain was sequenced, without alpha chain pairing. At every time point, the repertoire was dominated by expanded TRB clones first identified before ART initiation, although this dominance fluctuated and, in many PLHIV, declined after ART. Inferences about post-ART repertoire changes are limited because no data were available on ART adherence, viral resistance or therapy changes. Compared with controls, HIV repertoires had narrower CDR3 length ranges, and the network structure pointed to an antigen-experienced repertoire that shifted only slightly toward naive after ART. Starting ART was linked to a significant rise in TRB diversity, yet even with long-term ART the diversity remained significantly lower than in transplant donor controls. Because cell numbers in pre-ART samples were limited, unsorted PBMC were profiled instead of sorted CD4+ and CD8+ T cells.

Cut back by 3 bases and 1 base, the V and J ends lie 7 bases apart. CDR3 length: 13 amino acids, cysteine to phenylalanine. Only the CDR3 DNA is retained, 39 bases long and in frame from the first base. CDR1 and CDR2 are drawn from the germline V gene (reference sequence): MNHEY, SMNVEV. Inclusion was restricted to participants for whom at least one PBMC sample before ART initiation and at least two post-ART samples were available. All participants with HIV were treated in the United States of America. Before DNA extraction, cryopreserved samples containing roughly 0.9-10 million PBMC were thawed and washed. At the time of the earliest PBMC sample, participants with HIV were aged between about 23 and 54 years. PBMC samples were contributed by each participant from 1-4 timepoints before ART initiation and 2-8 timepoints after ART initiation, with a median of 7 samples. For every participant, serial HIV viral load, CD4+ T-cell count, ART history and demographic data were obtained. Genomic DNA was extracted from unsorted PBMC with a Qiagen kit on a QIAcube, processed in batches of 12 samples.

Notes on this clone: The specificity of this receptor is unknown. One base away there is no much larger clone; base qualities are not given.

The immunoSEQ hsTCRB v3.0 assay was used at survey level resolution for TRB variable region sequencing. The targeted TRB sequencing depth was roughly 35,000-50,000 T-cell genomes per sample. Pooled TRB libraries were sequenced on an Illumina MiSeq with a v3 150-cycle kit. Processing in the source paper ran as follows. Repertoire analysis was run in R within a reproducible Nextflow workflow that covered QC, data transformation and analysis. LymphoSeq2, an R package for exploring AIRR-Seq data, was used to implement custom analyses. A few samples that produced fewer than 5000 total TRB sequences were removed, so some 180 HIV repertoires were analyzed. Among the approximately 200 retained HIV repertoires, 55 to 60 were collected before ART initiation and around 130 after ART initiation. Repertoires were downsampled to 5000 TRB nucleotide sequences, and summary statistics were averaged over 100 downsampling iterations. The analysis kept only TRB sequences whose CDR3 regions were at least seven amino acids long. Diversity was measured with a Shannon entropy-derived clonality score and the Gini coefficient. In the repertoire networks, any two of the top 5000 CDR3 amino acid sequences were linked whenever the two sequences differed by an edit distance of one. Antigen specificity groups and MHC restriction were predicted for TRB CDR3 amino acid sequences with GLIPH2. CDR3 amino acid sequences were matched against VDJdb and McPAS-TCR to flag known CMV, EBV, HIV or tissue antigen associations. Pre-ART, post-ART and control groups were compared with Wilcoxon signed-rank tests and Holm-Bonferroni correction. Drawn from immuneACCESS, this table holds only the in-frame rearrangements with V and J called that TCRdb kept. Clones are partly lost; checked studies trace under half to an unresolved V gene and leave the rest unexplained. The V and J calls and clone size were taken over from that table, and D and trimming were inferred from the DNA. Recorded for this sample are 30,000 to 45,000 clones; roughly 78% of them occurred a single time. Roughly 5.8% of the sample rests with the top ten.

This chain joins TRBV27 to TRBJ2-7; the D gene cannot be named for sure. The material was unsorted PBMCs, obtained 3.4 years after starting antiretroviral therapy. The clonotype originates from a man aged 25-40 years with HIV. The CDR3 corresponds to CASSFPGSYEQYF. In nucleotides, the sequence is TGTGCCAGCAGTTTCCCAGGTTCCTACGAGCAGTACTTC.